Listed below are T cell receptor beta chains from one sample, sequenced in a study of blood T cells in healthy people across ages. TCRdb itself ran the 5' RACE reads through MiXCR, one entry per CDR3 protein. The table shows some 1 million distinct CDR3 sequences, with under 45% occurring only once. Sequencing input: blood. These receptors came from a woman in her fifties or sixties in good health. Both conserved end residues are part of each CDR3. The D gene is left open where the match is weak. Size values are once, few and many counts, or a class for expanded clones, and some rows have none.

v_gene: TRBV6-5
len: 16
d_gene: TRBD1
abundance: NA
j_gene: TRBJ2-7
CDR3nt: TGTGCCAGCAGTTACACCCATGGGACAGGGCCCTACGAGCAGTACTTC
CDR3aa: CASSYTHGTGPYEQYF

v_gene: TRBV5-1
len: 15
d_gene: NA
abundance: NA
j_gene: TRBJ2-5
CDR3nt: TGCGCCAGCAGCTTTGGGGATCTATCAGGGGAGACCCAGTACTTC
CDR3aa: CASSFGDLSGETQYF

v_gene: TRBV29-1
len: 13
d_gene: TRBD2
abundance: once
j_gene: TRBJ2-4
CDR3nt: TGCAGCGTAGGACTAGCGGGACAGGACATTCAGTACTTC
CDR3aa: CSVGLAGQDIQYF

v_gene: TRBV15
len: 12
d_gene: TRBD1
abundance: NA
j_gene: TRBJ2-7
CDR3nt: TGTGCCGTGAGGACAGGGGCCGCCGAGCAGTACTTC
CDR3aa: CAVRTGAAEQYF

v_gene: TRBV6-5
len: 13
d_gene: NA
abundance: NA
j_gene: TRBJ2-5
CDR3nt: TGTGCCAGCAGTCTCTCGATAAAGGAGACCCAGTACTTC
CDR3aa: CASSLSIKETQYF

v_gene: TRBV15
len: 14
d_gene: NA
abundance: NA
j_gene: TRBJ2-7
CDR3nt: TGTGCCACCAGCAAGGACATCGCCTCCTACGAGCAGTACTTC
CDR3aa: CATSKDIASYEQYF

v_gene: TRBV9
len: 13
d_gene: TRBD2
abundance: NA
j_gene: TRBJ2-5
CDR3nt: TGTGCCACCAGCGGGGGACTTTTGGAGACCCAGTACTTC
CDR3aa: CATSGGLLETQYF

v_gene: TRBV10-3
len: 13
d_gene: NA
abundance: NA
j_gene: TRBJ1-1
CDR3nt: TGTGCCATCAGAGAAATGGGGAACACTGAAGCTTTCTTT
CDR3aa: CAIREMGNTEAFF

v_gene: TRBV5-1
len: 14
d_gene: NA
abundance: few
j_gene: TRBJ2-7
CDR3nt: TGCGCCAGCAGCTTGGGTCTAGGGAACTACGAGCAGTACTTC
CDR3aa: CASSLGLGNYEQYF

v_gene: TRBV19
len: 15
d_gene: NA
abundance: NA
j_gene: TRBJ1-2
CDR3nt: TGTGCCAGTAGTATCGCACAGGGAGGCAACTATGGCTACACCTTC
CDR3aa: CASSIAQGGNYGYTF

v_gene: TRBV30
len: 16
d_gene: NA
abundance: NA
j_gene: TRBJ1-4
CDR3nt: TGTGCCTGGAGTGTAGCCGGGGCTACAACTAATGAAAAACTGTTTTTT
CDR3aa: CAWSVAGATTNEKLFF

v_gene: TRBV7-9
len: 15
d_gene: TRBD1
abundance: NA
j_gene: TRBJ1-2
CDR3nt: TGTGCCAGCAGCACCCGGGACAGGATTAACTATGGCTACACCTTC
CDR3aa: CASSTRDRINYGYTF

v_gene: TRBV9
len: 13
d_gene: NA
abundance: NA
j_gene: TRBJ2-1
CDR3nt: TGTGCCAGCAGCGTCGAGGGAGGGGGTGAGCAGTTCTTC
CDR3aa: CASSVEGGGEQFF

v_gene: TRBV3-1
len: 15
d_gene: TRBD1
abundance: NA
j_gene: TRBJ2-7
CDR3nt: TGTGCCAGCAGCCAAGATGGGAACAGGGGCCACGAGCAGTACTTC
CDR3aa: CASSQDGNRGHEQYF

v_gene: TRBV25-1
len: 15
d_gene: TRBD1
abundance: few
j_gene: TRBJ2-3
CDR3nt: TGTGCCAGCAGTGCCCGACAGGGGGGTGGCGATACGCAGTATTTT
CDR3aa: CASSARQGGGDTQYF

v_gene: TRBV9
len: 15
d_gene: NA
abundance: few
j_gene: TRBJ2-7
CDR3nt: TGTGCCAGCAGCGTAAGCACCCAGGGCTACAATGAGCAGTACTTC
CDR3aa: CASSVSTQGYNEQYF

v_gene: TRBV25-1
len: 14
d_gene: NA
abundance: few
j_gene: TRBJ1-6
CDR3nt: TGTGCCAGCAGTGGATTGGGGGAAGCTTCACCCCTCCACTTT
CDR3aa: CASSGLGEASPLHF

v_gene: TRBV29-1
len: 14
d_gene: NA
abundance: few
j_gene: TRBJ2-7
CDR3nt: TGCAGCGTTTTGACTAAAAAGAGCTCCTACGAGCAGTACTTC
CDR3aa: CSVLTKKSSYEQYF

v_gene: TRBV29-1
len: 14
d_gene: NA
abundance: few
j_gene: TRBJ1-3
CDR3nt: TGCAGCGCCCTTACAGGGAACTCTGGAAACACCATATATTTT
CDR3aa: CSALTGNSGNTIYF

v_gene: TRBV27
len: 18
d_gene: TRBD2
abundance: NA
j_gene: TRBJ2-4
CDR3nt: TGTGCCAGCAGTTTGATGTCTAGCGGAGGACTAGCCAAAAACATTCAGTACTTC
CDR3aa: CASSLMSSGGLAKNIQYF

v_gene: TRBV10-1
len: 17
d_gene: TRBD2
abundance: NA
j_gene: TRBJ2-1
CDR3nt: TGCGCCAGCAGTGCCGCGGGACTAGCGGGAGGGGTGAATGAGCAGTTCTTC
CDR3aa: CASSAAGLAGGVNEQFF

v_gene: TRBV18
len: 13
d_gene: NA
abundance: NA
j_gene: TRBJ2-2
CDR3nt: TGTGCCAGCCACCTCGATCGCACCGGGGAGCTGTTTTTT
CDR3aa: CASHLDRTGELFF

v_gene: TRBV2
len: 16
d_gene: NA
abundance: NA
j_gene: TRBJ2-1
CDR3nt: TGTGCCAGCAGTAGGCCGAAGGGGGAGGGCCGCAATGAGCAGTTCTTC
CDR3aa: CASSRPKGEGRNEQFF

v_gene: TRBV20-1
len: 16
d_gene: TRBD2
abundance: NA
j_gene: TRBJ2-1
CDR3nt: TGCAGTGCTAGAGATTTAGGTAGCGGGAGTTTGAATGAGCAGTTCTTC
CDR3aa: CSARDLGSGSLNEQFF

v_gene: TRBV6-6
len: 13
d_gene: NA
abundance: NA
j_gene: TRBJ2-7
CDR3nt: TGTGCCGGCAGTTTAAACAGGGTTTACGAGCAGTACTTC
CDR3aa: CAGSLNRVYEQYF

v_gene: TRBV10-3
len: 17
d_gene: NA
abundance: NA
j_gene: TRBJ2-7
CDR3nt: TGTGCCATCAGTGAGTCGATGGCACCGCCAACTAGGAACGAGCAGTACTTC
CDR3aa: CAISESMAPPTRNEQYF

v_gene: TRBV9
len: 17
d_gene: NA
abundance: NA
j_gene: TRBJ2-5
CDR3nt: TGTGCCGGCAGCTCTACGGCGCCAGCGGGTTTCCAAGAGACCCAGTACTTC
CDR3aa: CAGSSTAPAGFQETQYF

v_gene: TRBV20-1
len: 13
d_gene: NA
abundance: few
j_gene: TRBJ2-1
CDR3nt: TGCAGTGCTAGAGATAGGGTCCCTGGGGAGCAGTTCTTC
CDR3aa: CSARDRVPGEQFF

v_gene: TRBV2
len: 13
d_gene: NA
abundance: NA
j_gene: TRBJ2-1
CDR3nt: TGTGCCAGCTCCATGTTGCAGGGTAATGAGCAGTTCTTC
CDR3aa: CASSMLQGNEQFF

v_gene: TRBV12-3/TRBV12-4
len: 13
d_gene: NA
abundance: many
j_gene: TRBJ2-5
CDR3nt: TGTGCCAGCAGTTTGGAACCCCTAGGGGCCCAGTACTTC
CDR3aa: CASSLEPLGAQYF

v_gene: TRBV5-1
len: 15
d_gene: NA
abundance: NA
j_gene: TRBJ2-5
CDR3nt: TGCGCCAGCAGCCCAGCCGCGGGACTGAGGGAGACCCAGTACTTC
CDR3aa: CASSPAAGLRETQYF

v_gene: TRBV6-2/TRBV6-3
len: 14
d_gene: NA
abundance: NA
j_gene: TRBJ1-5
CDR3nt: TGTGCCAGCTCGGACATAACTGGCAATCAGCCCCAGCATTTT
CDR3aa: CASSDITGNQPQHF

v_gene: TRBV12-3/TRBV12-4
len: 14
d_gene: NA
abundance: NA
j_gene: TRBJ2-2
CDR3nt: TGTGCCAGCAGTTTAGTGGCGGGCCGCGGGGAGCTGTTTTTT
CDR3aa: CASSLVAGRGELFF

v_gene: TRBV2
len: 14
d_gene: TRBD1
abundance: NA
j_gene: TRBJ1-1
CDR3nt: TGTGCCAGCGGGCGACAGGGGGCGGGCACTGAAGCTTTCTTT
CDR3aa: CASGRQGAGTEAFF

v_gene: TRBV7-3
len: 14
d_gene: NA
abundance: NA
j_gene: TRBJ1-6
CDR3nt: TGTGCCAGCAGCGAAACAGTATATAATTCACCCCTCCACTTT
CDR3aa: CASSETVYNSPLHF

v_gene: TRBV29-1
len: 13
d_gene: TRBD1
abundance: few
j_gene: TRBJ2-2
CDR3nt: TGCAGCGTCGGGACAGGGGGCACCGGGGAGCTGTTTTTT
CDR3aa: CSVGTGGTGELFF

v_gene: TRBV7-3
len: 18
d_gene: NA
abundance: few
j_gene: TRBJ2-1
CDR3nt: TGTGCCAGCAGCTTAACGGGCTACCGGGAGTTAACCTACAATGAGCAGTTCTTC
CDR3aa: CASSLTGYRELTYNEQFF

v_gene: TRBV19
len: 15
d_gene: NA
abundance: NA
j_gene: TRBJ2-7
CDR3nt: TGTGCCAGTACCGGTAGCCGCGGGATAGCCTACGAGCAGTACTTC
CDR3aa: CASTGSRGIAYEQYF

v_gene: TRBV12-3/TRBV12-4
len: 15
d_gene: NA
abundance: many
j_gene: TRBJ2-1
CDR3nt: TGTGCCAGCAGGGGGCTGAGCGGAAGCAACAATGAGCAGTTCTTC
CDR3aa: CASRGLSGSNNEQFF

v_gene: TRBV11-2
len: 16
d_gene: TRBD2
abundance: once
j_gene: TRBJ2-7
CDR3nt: TGTGCCAGCAGCTTATCTGGCGGGAGGGGATACAATGAGCAGTACTTC
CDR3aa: CASSLSGGRGYNEQYF

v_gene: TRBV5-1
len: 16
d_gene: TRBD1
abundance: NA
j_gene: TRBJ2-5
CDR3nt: TGCGCCAGCAGCTTCGGACCCCAGGGACAGGGGGAGACCCAGTACTTC
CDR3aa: CASSFGPQGQGETQYF

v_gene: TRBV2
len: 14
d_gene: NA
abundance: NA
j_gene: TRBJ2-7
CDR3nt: TGTGCCAGCATCGCGACAGGCTCTTCTGGGGAGCAGTACTTC
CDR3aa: CASIATGSSGEQYF

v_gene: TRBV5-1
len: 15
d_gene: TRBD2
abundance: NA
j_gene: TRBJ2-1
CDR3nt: TGCGCCAGCAGCTTGACTAGCGGTCACTACAATGAGCAGTTCTTC
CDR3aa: CASSLTSGHYNEQFF

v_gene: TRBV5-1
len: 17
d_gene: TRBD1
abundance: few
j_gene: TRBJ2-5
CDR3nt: TGCGCCAGCAGCTTGGTGATCGGCACAGGGGGTGGGGAGACCCAGTACTTC
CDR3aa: CASSLVIGTGGGETQYF

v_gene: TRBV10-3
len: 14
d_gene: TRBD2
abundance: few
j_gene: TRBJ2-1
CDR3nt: TGTGCCATCAGTGAGTGGGGACTACTCAATGAGCAGTTCTTC
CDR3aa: CAISEWGLLNEQFF

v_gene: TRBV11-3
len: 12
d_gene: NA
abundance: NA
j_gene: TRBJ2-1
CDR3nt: TGTGCCAGCAGCTGGGGCCCCCGACAGCAGTTCTTC
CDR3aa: CASSWGPRQQFF

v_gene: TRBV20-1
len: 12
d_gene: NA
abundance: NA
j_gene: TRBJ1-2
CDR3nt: TGCAGTGCTCAGGGGACTTACTATGGCTACACCTTC
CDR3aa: CSAQGTYYGYTF

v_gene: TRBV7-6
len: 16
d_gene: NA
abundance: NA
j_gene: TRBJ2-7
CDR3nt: TGTGCCAGCAGCCCCCTAGGACGAGCGAACTCCTACGAGCAGTACTTC
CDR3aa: CASSPLGRANSYEQYF

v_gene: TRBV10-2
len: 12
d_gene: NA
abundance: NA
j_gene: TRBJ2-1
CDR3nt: TGCGCCAGCAACCCGCTGGGGAATGAGCAGTTCTTC
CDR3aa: CASNPLGNEQFF

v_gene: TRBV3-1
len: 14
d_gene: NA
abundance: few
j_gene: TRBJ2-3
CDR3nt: TGTGCCAGCAGCCACTCGGGGCCCACAGATACGCAGTATTTT
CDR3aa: CASSHSGPTDTQYF

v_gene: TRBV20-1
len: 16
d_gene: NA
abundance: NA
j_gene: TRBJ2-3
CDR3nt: TGCAATGCTCGGTCCCTGACGCCGAGGGCCCCAGATACGCAGTATTTT
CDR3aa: CNARSLTPRAPDTQYF

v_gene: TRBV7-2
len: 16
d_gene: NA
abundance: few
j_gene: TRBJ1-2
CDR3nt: TGTGCCAGCAGCTTCAAGGGTTCCCGACTGCTATATGGCTACACCTTC
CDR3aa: CASSFKGSRLLYGYTF

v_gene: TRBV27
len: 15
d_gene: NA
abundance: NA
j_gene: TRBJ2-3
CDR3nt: TGTGCCAGCAGTTTTTCGAGGGCCACCACAGATACGCAGTATTTT
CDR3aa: CASSFSRATTDTQYF

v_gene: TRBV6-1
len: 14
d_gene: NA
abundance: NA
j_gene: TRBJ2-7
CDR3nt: TGTGCCGGCAGTGAAACGACACACCGCTACGAGCAGTACTTC
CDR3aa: CAGSETTHRYEQYF

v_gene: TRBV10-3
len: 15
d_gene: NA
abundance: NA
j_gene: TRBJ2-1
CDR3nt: TGTGCCATCAGTGATCGAATGGACCCCCTAAAGACCCAGTTCTTC
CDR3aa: CAISDRMDPLKTQFF

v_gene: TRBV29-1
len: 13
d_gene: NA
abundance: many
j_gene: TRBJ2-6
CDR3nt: TGCAGCGGCCGTGTCTCTGGGGCCAACGTCCTGACTTTC
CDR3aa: CSGRVSGANVLTF

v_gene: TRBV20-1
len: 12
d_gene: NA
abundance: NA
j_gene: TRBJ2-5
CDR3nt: TGTAGTGCTCGCAAGGGGAAAGAGACCCAGTACTTC
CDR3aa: CSARKGKETQYF

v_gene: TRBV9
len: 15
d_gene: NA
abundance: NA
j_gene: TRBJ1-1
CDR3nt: TGTGCCAGCAGCGTAGTTGGGGTCGATCTAACTGAAGCTTTCTTT
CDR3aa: CASSVVGVDLTEAFF

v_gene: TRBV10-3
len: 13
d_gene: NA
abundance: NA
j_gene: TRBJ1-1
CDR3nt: TGTGCCATCACCGGGCCCGGAGAGGGGGAAGCTTTCTTT
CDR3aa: CAITGPGEGEAFF